Below are 30 T cell receptor beta chains sequenced from a single sample in a study of blood T cell repertoires in COVID-19. Libraries were prepared by immunoSEQ multiplex PCR; TCRdb keeps only in-frame clonotypes and omits some of them. Of more than 150,000 clones listed, 90% are singletons. The sequenced sample consisted of peripheral blood. These receptors were taken from a man between 45 and 60 years old with acute or convalescent COVID-19.

This chain's CDR3 is CASSEGTSLYEQYV. CDR3 bases: TGTGCCAGCAGTGAAGGGACTTCTCTCTACGAGCAGTACGTC. This chain joins TRBV2 and TRBJ2-7, with D possibly being TRBD2 (5 bases). The CDR3 runs 14 residues. V lost 1 base to trimming and J lost 3 bases, with 10 bases between them. Germline V gene data show CDR1 as SNHLY and CDR2 as FYNNEI.

As concerns this clone: A read error may account for a junction end that differs from germline. The rearrangement links TRBV7-9 to TRBJ2-4; 11 nucleotides agree with TRBD2. CDR1 SEHNR and CDR2 FQNEAQ come from the germline V gene (reference sequence). CDR3 size: 17 residues. DNA for the CDR3: TGTGCCAGCAGTTTAGCGGGAGGGCCGATAACCAAAAACATTCAGTACTTC. This gives the protein CASSLAGGPITKNIQYF.

This rearrangement joins TRBV19 to TRBJ2-7; 7 bases match TRBD2. V shed 3 bases and J 1 base; nucleotides not matched to a gene: 9. CDR1 and CDR2 from the germline V gene are LNHDA and SQIVND (reference sequence). The CDR3 totals 16 residues. The CDR3 is CASSMRGGSASYEQYV. CDR3 DNA sequence: TGTGCCAGTAGTATGCGGGGAGGGTCTGCGTCCTACGAGCAGTACGTC.

The J gene is TRBJ1-4, the V gene TRBV27; 9 bases map to TRBD1. With V trimmed by 6 bases and J by 4 bases, 6 bases remained unmatched. Germline V CDR1 and CDR2: MNHEY, SMNVEV (reference sequence). The CDR3 sequence is 15 residues long. This CDR3 is CASRKQGAGNEKLFF. CDR3 in DNA: TGTGCCAGCAGAAAACAGGGGGCGGGTAATGAAAAACTGTTTTTT.

The CDR3, as DNA: TGTGCCAGCAGCCGCCTAGAGGATATAAACTATGGCTACACCTTC. It yields the protein CASSRLEDINYGYTF. This sequence joins TRBV6-5 and TRBJ1-2; D gene ambiguous. The CDR3 spans 15 residues. The germline V gene has CDR1 MNHEY and CDR2 SVGAGI. Trimming took off 6 bases at V and 2 bases at J, with 16 bases between the two ends.

The chain links TRBV28 to TRBJ1-5; D is undetermined. Trimming took off 5 bases at V and 5 bases at J, with 7 bases between the two ends. The CDR3 contains 12 residues. The germline CDR1 and CDR2 sequences are MDHEN and SYDVKM. The DNA of the CDR3 is TGTGCCAGCAGTCCGTCTTATCAGCCCCAGCATTTT. Translated: CASSPSYQPQHF.

The chain combines TRBV25-1 with TRBJ2-2; 7 nucleotides agree with TRBD1. The germline gives CDR1 MGHDK, CDR2 SYGVNS. V gave up 4 bases and J gave up 0 bases; unmatched junction bases: 5. The CDR3 contains 16 residues. The CDR3 sequence: CASSATGAPNTGELFF. The CDR3 nucleotides are TGTGCCAGCAGTGCTACAGGGGCTCCGAACACCGGGGAGCTGTTTTTT.

This clone was detected only a few times. The J gene is TRBJ1-4, the V gene TRBV5-8, with 10 bases matching TRBD1. V was clipped by 6 bases and J by 7 bases; unmatched bases: 12. The CDR3 has 16 residues. Germline loops: CDR1 SGHTS, CDR2 YDEGEE. The CDR3, as DNA: TGTGCCAGCACCTTTAAACCCGGACAGGGGGTTGAAAAACTGTTTTTT. Its translation is CASTFKPGQGVEKLFF.

The gene calls are TRBV27 and TRBJ2-7; 7 bases are a match to TRBD2. Germline CDR1 MNHEY, CDR2 SMNVEV (reference sequence). The CDR3 is 15 residues long. The V segment lost 0 bases and the J segment 4 bases; nucleotides outside the gene matches: 6. Here the CDR3 reads CASSLSGQGGYEQYF. In DNA, the CDR3 is TGTGCCAGCAGTTTATCGGGGCAGGGAGGGTACGAGCAGTACTTC.

The chain links TRBV19 to TRBJ2-2, with D perhaps TRBD2 (5 bases). The length of the CDR3 is 15 residues. V dropped 7 bases and J dropped 2 bases, with 14 bases sitting between them. CDR1 and CDR2 (germline): LNHDA, SQIVND (reference sequence). CDR3 amino acids: CASTYRGFNTGELFF. The CDR3 DNA reads as TGTGCCAGTACCTATCGAGGGTTTAACACCGGGGAGCTGTTTTTT.

In this sample, this clone turned up once. The chain has TRBV10-2 and TRBJ1-2; the match to TRBD1 covers 8 bases. Trimming removed 6 bases from V and 3 bases from J; junction bases left unmatched: 3. CDR3 size: 13 residues. Per germline, CDR1 WSHSY and CDR2 SAAADI. This CDR3 is CASSQTGDYGYTF. The CDR3 DNA sequence: TGCGCCAGCAGCCAGACAGGGGACTATGGCTACACCTTC.

V usage is TRBV5-1 and J usage is TRBJ2-1, with 8 bases that match TRBD2. This CDR3 contains 15 residues. V was clipped by 0 bases and J by 8 bases; unmatched bases: 7. CDR1 is SGHRS, CDR2 YFSETQ, per germline. This chain's CDR3 is CASSLARAGVDEQFF. The DNA of the CDR3 is TGCGCCAGCAGCTTGGCCCGAGCGGGAGTGGATGAGCAGTTCTTC.

This chain connects TRBV20-1 to TRBJ1-2; D not resolved. Germline V gives CDR1 DFQATT, CDR2 SNEGSKA (reference sequence). The CDR3 contains 11 residues. Trimming removed 0 bases from V and 8 bases from J, with 7 bases in between. In DNA, the CDR3 is TGCAGTGCTAGAGATATTGCGGGCTACACCTTC. Encoded protein: CSARDIAGYTF.

The V and J genes are TRBV27 and TRBJ2-1, with 10 bases fitting TRBD2. V was clipped by 7 bases and J by 8 bases; unmatched bases: 8. The germline V gene has CDR1 MNHEY and CDR2 SMNVEV (reference sequence). This CDR3 is 14 amino acids long. The CDR3 spells CASNPVAGGYEQFF. DNA for the CDR3: TGTGCCAGCAACCCGGTAGCGGGAGGTTATGAGCAGTTCTTC.

The chain carries TRBV10-3 and TRBJ2-4; D gene uncertain. Per the germline V gene, CDR1 is ENHRY and CDR2 is SYGVKD. The V end lost 3 bases, the J end lost 8 bases, and 8 bases lay between the germline ends. CDR3 length: 12 amino acids. As DNA, the CDR3 is TGTGCCATCAGTGACGGGTTACACATTCAGTACTTC. Protein product: CAISDGLHIQYF.

This chain joins TRBV10-3 and TRBJ2-7, with TRBD1 matching 8 bases. V trimming: 6 bases; J trimming: 2 bases; junction bases outside the gene matches: 9. From germline, CDR1 is ENHRY and CDR2 SYGVKD. CDR3 length: 15 amino acids. The CDR3 spells CAISDSGGLTYEQYV. The CDR3 region has the DNA TGTGCCATCAGCGACTCAGGGGGCTTGACCTACGAGCAGTACGTC.

The V and J genes are TRBV19 and TRBJ2-7; 10 nucleotides match TRBD2. J lost 3 bases, V lost 5 bases, and 10 bases had no gene match. The length of the CDR3 is 16 residues. The germline CDR1 and CDR2 sequences are LNHDA and SQIVND (reference sequence). The CDR3, as DNA: TGTGCCAGTAGTGTAATAGCTAGCGGGAGTTTCTACGAGCAGTACTTC. Translated: CASSVIASGSFYEQYF.

Only a few counts were recorded for this clone. The chain recombines TRBV5-1 with TRBJ1-4; 9 nucleotides agree with TRBD1. The CDR3 runs to 15 residues. CDR1 SGHRS and CDR2 YFSETQ come from the germline V gene. The ends lost 0 bases at V and 5 bases at J; junction bases unmatched: 2. CDR3 residues: CASSLGGTGNEKLFF. Here the CDR3 DNA reads TGCGCCAGCAGCTTGGGGGGGACAGGGAATGAAAAACTGTTTTTT.

The chain recombines TRBV2 with TRBJ1-5, with D maybe TRBD1 (6 bases). V lost 0 bases and J lost 7, with 13 bases in between. Germline loops: CDR1 SNHLY, CDR2 FYNNEI. The CDR3 consists of 15 residues. The CDR3 reads CASSEARGQTQPQHF. The CDR3 DNA sequence: TGTGCCAGCAGTGAAGCCAGGGGCCAAACACAGCCCCAGCATTTT.

The J gene is TRBJ2-2, the V gene TRBV5-1, with 7 nucleotides matching TRBD2. With 4 bases clipped from V and 8 bases from J, the junction kept 20 bases outside the gene matches. Looked up from germline, CDR1 is SGHRS and CDR2 is YFSETQ. The CDR3 has 18 residues. In DNA, the CDR3 is TGCGCCAGCAGCCCCGCCTCGGCTAGCGGTGCGAGGAAGGGGGAGCTGTTTTTT. Translation gives CASSPASASGARKGELFF.

The genes are TRBV10-1 and TRBJ1-5, with D unclear. The CDR3 sequence is 15 residues long. Germline assignment: CDR1 WNHNN and CDR2 SYGVQD (reference sequence). The germline V and J ends were trimmed by 6 bases and 0 bases, with 12 bases remaining between them. This chain's CDR3 is CASRRAVNSNQPQHF. For the CDR3, the DNA is TGCGCCAGCAGGAGGGCAGTGAATAGCAATCAGCCCCAGCATTTT.

This clone was counted between two and nine times. V is TRBV7-9 and J is TRBJ2-5; 7 nucleotides line up with TRBD1. Germline values: CDR1 SEHNR, CDR2 FQNEAQ (reference sequence). The trim removed 6 bases at V and 5 bases at J, leaving 9 bases unmatched. The CDR3 sequence is 14 residues long. The CDR3 nucleotides are TGTGCCAGCAGACTTAAGGGGGCGGATGAGACCCAGTACTTC. Translating it yields CASRLKGADETQYF.

V is TRBV6-5 and J is TRBJ1-1; 8 bases match TRBD1. The CDR3 has 15 residues. Trimming took 2 bases from V and 5 from J; bases not matched to a gene: 7. CDR1 is MNHEY and CDR2 is SVGAGI in the germline V gene. This CDR3 is CASSYSARGLTEAFF. CDR3 nucleotides: TGTGCCAGCAGTTACAGTGCCAGGGGGCTAACTGAAGCTTTCTTT.

The rearrangement joins TRBV28 to TRBJ1-5; TRBD1 matches 9 bases. Trimming at V came to 6 bases and at J to 3 bases, leaving 6 bases not matched to a gene. The CDR3 has 15 amino acids. Per germline, CDR1 MDHEN and CDR2 SYDVKM. Here the CDR3 reads CASSDRTGDNQPQHF. The DNA for the CDR3 is TGTGCCAGCAGCGACCGGACAGGGGACAATCAGCCCCAGCATTTT.

This clone has only a few counts. This rearrangement joins TRBV27 to TRBJ2-1; D is undetermined. CDR3 length: 15 amino acids. The germline V and J ends were trimmed by 5 bases and 0 bases, with 11 bases remaining between them. Germline-derived CDR1 and CDR2 are MNHEY and SMNVEV (reference sequence). The CDR3 is CASSNRASSYNEQFF. The DNA for the CDR3 is TGTGCCAGCAGTAACCGAGCGAGCTCCTACAATGAGCAGTTCTTC.

The V gene is TRBV30, the J gene TRBJ2-1; 12 nucleotides agree with TRBD2. There are 18 residues in the CDR3. V shed 0 bases and J 1 base; nucleotides not matched to a gene: 7. The germline V gene encodes CDR1 GTSNPN and CDR2 SVGIG (reference sequence). The CDR3 DNA reads TGTGCCTGGAGTGTCGTGACTAGCGGGAGTTTGTCCTACAATGAGCAGTTCTTC. It encodes CAWSVVTSGSLSYNEQFF.

Only one count was recorded for this clone. V usage is TRBV19 and J usage is TRBJ2-1; TRBD2 is a possible D gene (6 bases). The CDR3 length is 15 residues. Trimming shortened V by 6 bases and J by 2 bases, and 14 bases separated the two germline ends. Germline CDR1 LNHDA, CDR2 SQIVND (reference sequence). CDR3 residues: CASRRDSGTYNEQFF. The CDR3 DNA reads as TGTGCCAGTAGGCGGGATAGCGGTACCTACAATGAGCAGTTCTTC.

This clone was seen only once. This chain uses TRBV7-9 with TRBJ2-3; TRBD1 matches at 7 bases. V was pared by 6 bases and J by 4 bases, with 7 bases of the junction left unmatched. CDR1 and CDR2 from the germline V gene are SEHNR and FQNEAQ (reference sequence). CDR3 length: 14 amino acids. The CDR3 DNA reads as TGTGCCAGCAGTACAGGGGTTTGGGCAGATACGCAGTATTTT. Protein: CASSTGVWADTQYF.

The V call is TRBV6-5, the J call TRBJ1-6, with D tentatively TRBD1 (6 bases). This CDR3 spans 14 amino acids. V was pared by 7 bases and J by 4 bases, with 11 bases between. Germline V gene sequence: CDR1 MNHEY, CDR2 SVGAGI. Here the CDR3 DNA reads TGTGCCAGCAACCCCCAGGGGTATAATTCACCCCTCCACTTT. This gives the protein CASNPQGYNSPLHF.

The sample holds one count of this clone. The chain recombines TRBV2 with TRBJ1-1; perhaps TRBD1 as D (5 bases). The CDR3 is 13 residues long. The germline V and J ends were trimmed by 2 bases and 6 bases, with 10 bases remaining between them. Germline V lookup: CDR1 SNHLY, CDR2 FYNNEI. The CDR3 spells CASSELRASEAFF. The CDR3 nucleotides are TGTGCCAGCAGTGAACTCAGGGCCTCTGAAGCTTTCTTT.